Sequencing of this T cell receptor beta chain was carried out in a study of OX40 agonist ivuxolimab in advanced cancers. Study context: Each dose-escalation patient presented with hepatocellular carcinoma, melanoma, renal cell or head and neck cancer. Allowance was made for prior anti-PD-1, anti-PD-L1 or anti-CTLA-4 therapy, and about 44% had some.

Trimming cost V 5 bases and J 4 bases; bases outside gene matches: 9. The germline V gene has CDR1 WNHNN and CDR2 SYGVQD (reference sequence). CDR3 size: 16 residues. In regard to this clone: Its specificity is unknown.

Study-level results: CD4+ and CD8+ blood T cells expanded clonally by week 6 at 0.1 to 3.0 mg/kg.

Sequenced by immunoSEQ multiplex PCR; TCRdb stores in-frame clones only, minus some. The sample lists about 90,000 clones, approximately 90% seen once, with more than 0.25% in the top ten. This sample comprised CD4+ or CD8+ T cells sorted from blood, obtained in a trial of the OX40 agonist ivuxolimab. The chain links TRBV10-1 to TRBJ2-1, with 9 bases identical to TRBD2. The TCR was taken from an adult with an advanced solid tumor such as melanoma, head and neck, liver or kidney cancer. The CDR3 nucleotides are TGCGCCAGCAGTTCTATCGTAACTAGCGGGTACAATGAGCAGTTCTTC. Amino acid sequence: CASSSIVTSGYNEQFF.